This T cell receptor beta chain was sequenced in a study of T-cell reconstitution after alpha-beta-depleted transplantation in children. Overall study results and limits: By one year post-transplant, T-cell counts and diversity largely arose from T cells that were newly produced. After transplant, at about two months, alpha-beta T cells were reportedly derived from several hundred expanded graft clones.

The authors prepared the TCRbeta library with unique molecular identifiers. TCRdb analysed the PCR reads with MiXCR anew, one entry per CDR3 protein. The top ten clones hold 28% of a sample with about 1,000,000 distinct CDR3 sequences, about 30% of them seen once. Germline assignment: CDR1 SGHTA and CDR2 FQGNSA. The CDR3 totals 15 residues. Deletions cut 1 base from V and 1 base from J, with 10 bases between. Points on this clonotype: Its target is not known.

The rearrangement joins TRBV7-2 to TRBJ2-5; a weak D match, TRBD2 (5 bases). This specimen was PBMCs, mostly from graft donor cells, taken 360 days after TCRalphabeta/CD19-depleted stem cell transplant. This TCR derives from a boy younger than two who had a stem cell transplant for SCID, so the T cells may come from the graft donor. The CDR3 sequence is CASSLDGRGQETQYF. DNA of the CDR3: TGTGCCAGCAGCTTAGATGGCCGGGGCCAAGAGACCCAGTACTTC.